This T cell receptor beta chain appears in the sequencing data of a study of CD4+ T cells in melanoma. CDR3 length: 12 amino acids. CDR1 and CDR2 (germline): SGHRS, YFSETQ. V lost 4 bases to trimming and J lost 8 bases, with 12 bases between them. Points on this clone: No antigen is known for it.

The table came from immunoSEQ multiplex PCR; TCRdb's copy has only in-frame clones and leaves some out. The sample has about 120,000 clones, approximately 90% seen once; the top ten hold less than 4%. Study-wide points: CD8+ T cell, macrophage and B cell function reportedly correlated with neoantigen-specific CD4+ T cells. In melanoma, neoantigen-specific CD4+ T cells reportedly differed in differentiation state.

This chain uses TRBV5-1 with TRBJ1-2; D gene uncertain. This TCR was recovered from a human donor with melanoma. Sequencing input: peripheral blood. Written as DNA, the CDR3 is TGCGCCAGCAGCACAATGGATCAGGGCTACACCTTC. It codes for CASSTMDQGYTF. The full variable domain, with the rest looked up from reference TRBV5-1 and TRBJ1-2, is KAGVTQTPRYLIKTRGQQVTLSCSPISGHRSVSWYQQTPGQGLQFLFEYFSETQRNKGNFPGRFSGRQFSNSRSEMNVSTLELGDSALYLCASSTMDQGYTFGSGTRLTVV.